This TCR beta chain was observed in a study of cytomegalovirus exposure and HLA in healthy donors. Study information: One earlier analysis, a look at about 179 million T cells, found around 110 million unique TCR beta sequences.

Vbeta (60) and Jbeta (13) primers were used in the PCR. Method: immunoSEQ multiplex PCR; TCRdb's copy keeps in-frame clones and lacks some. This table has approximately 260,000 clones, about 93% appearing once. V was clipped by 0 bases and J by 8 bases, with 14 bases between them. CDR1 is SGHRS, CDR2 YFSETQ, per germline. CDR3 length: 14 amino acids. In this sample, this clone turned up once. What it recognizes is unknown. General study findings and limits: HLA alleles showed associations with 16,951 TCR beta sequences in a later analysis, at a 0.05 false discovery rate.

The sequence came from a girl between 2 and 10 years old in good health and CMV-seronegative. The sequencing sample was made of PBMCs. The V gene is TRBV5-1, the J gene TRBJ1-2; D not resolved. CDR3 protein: CASSLGEASGGYTF. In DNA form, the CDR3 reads TGCGCCAGCAGCTTGGGTGAGGCCTCGGGGGGCTACACCTTC.